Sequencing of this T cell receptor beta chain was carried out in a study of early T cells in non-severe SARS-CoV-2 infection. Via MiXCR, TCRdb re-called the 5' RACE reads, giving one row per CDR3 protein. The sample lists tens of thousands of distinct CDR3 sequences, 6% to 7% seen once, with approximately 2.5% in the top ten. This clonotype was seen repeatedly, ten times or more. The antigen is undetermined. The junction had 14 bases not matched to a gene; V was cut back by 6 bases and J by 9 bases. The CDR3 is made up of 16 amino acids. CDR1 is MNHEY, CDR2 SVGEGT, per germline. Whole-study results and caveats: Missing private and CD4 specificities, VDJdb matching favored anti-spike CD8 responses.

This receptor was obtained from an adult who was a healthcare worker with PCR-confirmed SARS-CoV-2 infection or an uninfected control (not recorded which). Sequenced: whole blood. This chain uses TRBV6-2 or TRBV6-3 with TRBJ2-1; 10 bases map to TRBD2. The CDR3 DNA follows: TGTGCCAGCAGGCGGACGCTAGCGGGAGTTGCAAGTGAGCAGTTCTTC. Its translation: CASRRTLAGVASEQFF.